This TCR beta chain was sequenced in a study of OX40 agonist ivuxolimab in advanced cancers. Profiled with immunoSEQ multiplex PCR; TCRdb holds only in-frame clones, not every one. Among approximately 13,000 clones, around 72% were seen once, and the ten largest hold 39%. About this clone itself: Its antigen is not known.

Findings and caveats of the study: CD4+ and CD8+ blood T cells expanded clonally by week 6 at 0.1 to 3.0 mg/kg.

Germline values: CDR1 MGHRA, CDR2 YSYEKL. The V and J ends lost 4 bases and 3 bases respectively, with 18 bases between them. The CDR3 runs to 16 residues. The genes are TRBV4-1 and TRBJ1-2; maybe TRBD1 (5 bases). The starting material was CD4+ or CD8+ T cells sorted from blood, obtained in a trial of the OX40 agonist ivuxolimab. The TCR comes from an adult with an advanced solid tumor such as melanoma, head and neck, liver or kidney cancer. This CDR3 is CASSPPGAREDYGYTF. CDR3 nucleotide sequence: TGCGCCAGCAGCCCCCCCGGAGCCAGGGAGGACTATGGCTACACCTTC.